This T cell receptor (beta chain) derives from a study of graft-versus-host responses after intestinal transplantation. On this clone: Its target is not known.

Sequenced by immunoSEQ multiplex PCR; TCRdb stores in-frame clones only, minus some. The sample includes more than 65,000 clones, roughly 91% of them seen just once. The CDR3 runs 16 residues. The germline gives CDR1 SGHKS, CDR2 YYEKEE (reference sequence). The J segment lost 5 bases and the V segment lost 2 bases, leaving 6 bases of the junction unmatched. Source: unstimulated CD8+ T cells sorted from spleen or lymph node cells, taken before intestinal transplant. This chain joins TRBV5-5 and TRBJ2-3, with 12 bases matching TRBD2. The sequence derives from a human donor who received an intestinal transplant. CDR3 region: CASSFLPGLAGDTQYF. DNA of the CDR3: TGTGCCAGCAGCTTCTTACCGGGACTAGCGGGAGATACGCAGTATTTT.